This TCR beta chain was profiled in a study of T cells in Graves' hyperthyroidism and ophthalmopathy. As for the study in general: Staff took peripheral blood when the initial diagnosis was made, before any treatment began.

The study defined stable Graves' hyperthyroidism as no ophthalmopathy progression within 18 months. Clinical symptoms, serum thyroxine and TRAb, thyroid ultrasound and orbital computed tomography together formed the diagnostic basis. PBMCs came from around 9.7 ml fresh peripheral blood. There were TCR beta CDR3 regions amplified from RNA transcripts. Carried out on the TCR CDR3, a first-round RT-PCR used the HTBI primer set. One entry per CDR3 protein results from TCRdb running MiXCR on the multiplex PCR reads. The table lists about 700,000 distinct CDR3 sequences, about 14% of them singletons. This clonotype was detected many times. V dropped 2 bases and J dropped 5 bases, with 15 bases sitting between them. The CDR3 consists of 15 residues. Germline CDR1 MNHEY, CDR2 SVGAGI.

This chain uses TRBV6-5 with TRBJ2-5; TRBD1 or TRBD2 may be the D gene (5 bases each). Material: blood. The sequence was collected from a woman aged 18-29 years with Graves' hyperthyroidism. CDR3 region: CASSYGTARVETQYF. The CDR3 DNA reads as TGTGCCAGCAGTTACGGGACCGCGCGAGTGGAGACCCAGTACTTC.